This is a list of T cell receptor beta chains from one sample in a study of blood T cell repertoires in COVID-19. Profiled with immunoSEQ multiplex PCR; TCRdb holds only in-frame clones, not every one. The table shows approximately 61,000 clones, with roughly 86% occurring only once. The sequencing input was peripheral blood. Receptor source: a human donor in a cohort sampled during active COVID-19. The CDR3 runs from the conserved cysteine through the conserved F or W. Each record gives: V gene, D gene, J gene, clone size, CDR3 DNA, CDR3 protein. A D gene is named only where the DNA matches it firmly. Rows give clone size only sometimes, using once, few, many, or a class for an expanded clone.

v_call: TRBV7-2; d_call: TRBD1; j_call: TRBJ1-4; clone_size: few; cdr3_nt: TGTGCCAGCAGCTCTCGGTCCGGGACAGGGACCGAAAAACTGTTTTTT; cdr3_aa: CASSSRSGTGTEKLFF
v_call: TRBV5-1; d_call: TRBD1; j_call: TRBJ1-1; clone_size: NA; cdr3_nt: TGCGCCAGCACCCCAGGATATACAGGGGCGATGAACACTGAAGCTTTCTTT; cdr3_aa: CASTPGYTGAMNTEAFF
v_call: TRBV10-3; d_call: NA; j_call: TRBJ2-5; clone_size: NA; cdr3_nt: TGTGCCACTTCGCAAGGGGTACCAGAGACCCAGTACTTC; cdr3_aa: CATSQGVPETQYF
v_call: TRBV5-1; d_call: NA; j_call: TRBJ1-6; clone_size: NA; cdr3_nt: TGCGCCAGCAGCTTAAGAGAGAAATATTCACCCCTCCACTTT; cdr3_aa: CASSLREKYSPLHF
v_call: TRBV28; d_call: TRBD1; j_call: TRBJ2-7; clone_size: NA; cdr3_nt: TGTGCCAGCAGTTACCTATGGGACAGTCGATCCTACGAGCAGTACTTC; cdr3_aa: CASSYLWDSRSYEQYF
v_call: TRBV10-2; d_call: NA; j_call: TRBJ1-2; clone_size: NA; cdr3_nt: TGCGCCAGCAGTGAGTCGCCTTGGACAGTTTCTGCTAACTATGGCTACACCTTC; cdr3_aa: CASSESPWTVSANYGYTF
v_call: TRBV7-2; d_call: NA; j_call: TRBJ2-7; clone_size: NA; cdr3_nt: TGTGCCAGCAGACCGACGGGACTTGCCGCCTCCGAGCAGTACTTC; cdr3_aa: CASRPTGLAASEQYF
v_call: TRBV3-1/TRBV3-2; d_call: NA; j_call: TRBJ1-6; clone_size: few; cdr3_nt: TGTGCCAGCAGCCAGGGGGGACGTCGCAATTCACCCCTCCACTTT; cdr3_aa: CASSQGGRRNSPLHF
v_call: TRBV4-1; d_call: TRBD2; j_call: TRBJ2-3; clone_size: NA; cdr3_nt: TGCGCCAGCAGCCAAGAGTCGGGACTAGCGAGCACAGATACGCAGTATTTT; cdr3_aa: CASSQESGLASTDTQYF
v_call: TRBV19; d_call: NA; j_call: TRBJ1-5; clone_size: NA; cdr3_nt: TGTGCCAGTACGGGAGGGTTTAGCAATCAGCCCCAGCATTTT; cdr3_aa: CASTGGFSNQPQHF
v_call: TRBV12-5; d_call: TRBD1; j_call: TRBJ1-1; clone_size: NA; cdr3_nt: TGTGCTAGTGGTTACCAGACAGGGGCAGGGGGTGAAGCTTTCTTT; cdr3_aa: CASGYQTGAGGEAFF
v_call: TRBV6-5; d_call: NA; j_call: TRBJ1-2; clone_size: NA; cdr3_nt: TGTGCCAGCAGTTCCCTGGTCCTGGGGAGTAACTATGGCTACACCTTC; cdr3_aa: CASSSLVLGSNYGYTF
v_call: TRBV5-4; d_call: NA; j_call: TRBJ1-1; clone_size: few; cdr3_nt: TGTGCCAGCAGCTTCGACTGGATAACGAACACTGAAGCTTTCTTT; cdr3_aa: CASSFDWITNTEAFF
v_call: TRBV15; d_call: NA; j_call: TRBJ2-5; clone_size: few; cdr3_nt: TGTGCCACCAGCAGGACTCAGGGGTTGGAGACCCAGTACTTC; cdr3_aa: CATSRTQGLETQYF
v_call: TRBV19; d_call: NA; j_call: TRBJ1-2; clone_size: NA; cdr3_nt: TGTGCCAGTAGTCATCAGGGAGGAGGCTACACCTTC; cdr3_aa: CASSHQGGGYTF
v_call: TRBV28; d_call: NA; j_call: TRBJ2-3; clone_size: NA; cdr3_nt: TGTGCCAGCAGTTTACCCAATAGGAGCCCAGATACGCAGTATTTT; cdr3_aa: CASSLPNRSPDTQYF
v_call: TRBV15; d_call: NA; j_call: TRBJ1-5; clone_size: NA; cdr3_nt: TGTGCCACGCGGGGGGGCCTTGGAAATCAGCCCCAGCATTTT; cdr3_aa: CATRGGLGNQPQHF
v_call: TRBV19; d_call: NA; j_call: TRBJ2-3; clone_size: NA; cdr3_nt: TGTGCCAGTAGAAGGTCCAGGGGCGGCACAGATACGCAGTATTTT; cdr3_aa: CASRRSRGGTDTQYF
v_call: TRBV19; d_call: NA; j_call: TRBJ2-1; clone_size: few; cdr3_nt: TGTGCCAGTAGTCTCACCCGGGGTAATGAGCAGTTCTTC; cdr3_aa: CASSLTRGNEQFF
v_call: TRBV5-1; d_call: TRBD1; j_call: TRBJ1-1; clone_size: NA; cdr3_nt: TGCGCCAGCAGCTTGACAGGGGAAGGGCCCACTGAAGCTTTCTTT; cdr3_aa: CASSLTGEGPTEAFF
v_call: TRBV7-9; d_call: TRBD1; j_call: TRBJ1-4; clone_size: few; cdr3_nt: TGTGCCAGCAGCTCCTTGTTAGGGGGCCTAGCTAATGAAAAACTGTTTTTT; cdr3_aa: CASSSLLGGLANEKLFF
v_call: TRBV29-1; d_call: NA; j_call: TRBJ1-5; clone_size: few; cdr3_nt: TGCAGCGTACGCGGACAGCCAAATCAGCCCCAGCATTTT; cdr3_aa: CSVRGQPNQPQHF
v_call: TRBV7-3; d_call: TRBD1; j_call: TRBJ2-7; clone_size: NA; cdr3_nt: TGTGCCAGCAGACCTGGGACAGGGGGCTACGAGCAGTACTTC; cdr3_aa: CASRPGTGGYEQYF
v_call: TRBV5-1; d_call: TRBD2; j_call: TRBJ2-1; clone_size: NA; cdr3_nt: TGCGCCAGCAGCTTATCGGGGACTAGCGGTTTGAATGAGCAGTTCTTC; cdr3_aa: CASSLSGTSGLNEQFF
v_call: TRBV7-2; d_call: TRBD1; j_call: TRBJ2-5; clone_size: few; cdr3_nt: TGTGCCAGCAGCCGGGACAGGCCCCAAGAGACCCAGTACTTC; cdr3_aa: CASSRDRPQETQYF
v_call: TRBV6-1; d_call: NA; j_call: TRBJ1-1; clone_size: NA; cdr3_nt: TGTGCCAGCAGTGACGGACAGTATGAAGCTTTCTTT; cdr3_aa: CASSDGQYEAFF
v_call: TRBV9; d_call: TRBD1; j_call: TRBJ1-3; clone_size: NA; cdr3_nt: TGTGCCAGCAGCGTACTGGGACAGATCCGTGGAAACACCATATATTTT; cdr3_aa: CASSVLGQIRGNTIYF
v_call: TRBV7-2; d_call: NA; j_call: TRBJ1-5; clone_size: NA; cdr3_nt: TGTGCCAGCAGCCCCGCCGGGAATCAGCCCCAGCATTTT; cdr3_aa: CASSPAGNQPQHF
v_call: TRBV29-1; d_call: NA; j_call: TRBJ2-7; clone_size: NA; cdr3_nt: TGCAGCGTTGAAGATCCATTCTACGAGCAGTACTTC; cdr3_aa: CSVEDPFYEQYF
v_call: TRBV18; d_call: NA; j_call: TRBJ2-5; clone_size: NA; cdr3_nt: TGTGCCAGCTCACTGACTTCCTCCACCCTTAGTGAAACGGAGACCCAGTACTTC; cdr3_aa: CASSLTSSTLSETETQYF
v_call: TRBV11-2; d_call: NA; j_call: TRBJ2-5; clone_size: NA; cdr3_nt: TGTGCCAGCAGCTATCGGGATTACCAAGAGACCCAGTACTTC; cdr3_aa: CASSYRDYQETQYF
v_call: TRBV5-5; d_call: NA; j_call: TRBJ1-2; clone_size: once; cdr3_nt: TGTGCCAGCAGCCCATTTTCGGACTATGGCTACACCTTC; cdr3_aa: CASSPFSDYGYTF
v_call: TRBV7-9; d_call: NA; j_call: TRBJ2-7; clone_size: NA; cdr3_nt: TGTGCCAGCAGCTTCCACGGGGAATCCTACGAGCAGTACTTC; cdr3_aa: CASSFHGESYEQYF
v_call: TRBV7-3; d_call: NA; j_call: TRBJ1-6; clone_size: NA; cdr3_nt: TGTGCCAGCAGCCTGCAGGGGTCCTATAATTCACCCCTCCACTTT; cdr3_aa: CASSLQGSYNSPLHF
v_call: TRBV6-2/TRBV6-3; d_call: NA; j_call: TRBJ1-1; clone_size: NA; cdr3_nt: TGTGCCAGCAGTTACGCGGACACCATGAACACTGAAGCTTTCTTT; cdr3_aa: CASSYADTMNTEAFF
v_call: TRBV2; d_call: NA; j_call: TRBJ2-1; clone_size: NA; cdr3_nt: TGTGCCAGCAGTGAAGTAGGCCAGGGGAAAGTCGATGAGCAGTTCTTC; cdr3_aa: CASSEVGQGKVDEQFF
v_call: TRBV27; d_call: NA; j_call: TRBJ1-1; clone_size: NA; cdr3_nt: TGTGCCAGCAGTTTAGGAGGGGCTCGATACACTGAAGCTTTCTTT; cdr3_aa: CASSLGGARYTEAFF
v_call: TRBV2; d_call: NA; j_call: TRBJ2-3; clone_size: NA; cdr3_nt: TGTGCCAGCAGGGTAGTCAAAGATACGCAGTATTTT; cdr3_aa: CASRVVKDTQYF
v_call: TRBV24-1; d_call: TRBD2; j_call: TRBJ2-1; clone_size: few; cdr3_nt: TGTGCCACCAGTCCCGGACTAGCGGGCCTATACAATGAGCAGTTCTTC; cdr3_aa: CATSPGLAGLYNEQFF
v_call: TRBV6-2/TRBV6-3; d_call: TRBD1; j_call: TRBJ2-7; clone_size: NA; cdr3_nt: TGTGCCAGCAGTTGGAACAGGGGGAACGAGCAGTACTTC; cdr3_aa: CASSWNRGNEQYF
v_call: TRBV7-2; d_call: NA; j_call: TRBJ2-7; clone_size: NA; cdr3_nt: TGTGCCAGCAGCCTCAGCTCCTACGAGCAGTACTTC; cdr3_aa: CASSLSSYEQYF
v_call: TRBV5-1; d_call: NA; j_call: TRBJ2-7; clone_size: NA; cdr3_nt: TGCGCCAGCAGCTGGGTCCCCGGGAAGGGCGAGCAGTACTTC; cdr3_aa: CASSWVPGKGEQYF
v_call: TRBV11-3; d_call: NA; j_call: TRBJ1-1; clone_size: NA; cdr3_nt: TGTGCCAGCAGCTTACGTGCTGAAGCTTTCTTT; cdr3_aa: CASSLRAEAFF
v_call: TRBV3-1/TRBV3-2; d_call: NA; j_call: TRBJ1-2; clone_size: NA; cdr3_nt: TGTGCCAGCAGCCCATTGGGGAACCCGGGGTCTTATGGCTACACCTTC; cdr3_aa: CASSPLGNPGSYGYTF
v_call: TRBV7-8; d_call: TRBD2; j_call: TRBJ2-5; clone_size: NA; cdr3_nt: TGTGCCAGCAGCGTAGCGGGAGGGAAAGAGACCCAGTACTTC; cdr3_aa: CASSVAGGKETQYF
v_call: TRBV10-2; d_call: NA; j_call: TRBJ2-3; clone_size: NA; cdr3_nt: TGCGCCAGCAGTCAAAGAGTAGATACGCAGTATTTT; cdr3_aa: CASSQRVDTQYF
v_call: TRBV11-2; d_call: NA; j_call: TRBJ2-1; clone_size: NA; cdr3_nt: TGTGCCAGCAGCTCCCGACACTTCAATGAGCAGTTCTTC; cdr3_aa: CASSSRHFNEQFF
v_call: TRBV28; d_call: NA; j_call: TRBJ1-1; clone_size: NA; cdr3_nt: TGTGCCAGCAGAATTGGGGGGGGATTGAACACTGAAGCTTTCTTT; cdr3_aa: CASRIGGGLNTEAFF
v_call: TRBV2; d_call: NA; j_call: TRBJ2-7; clone_size: NA; cdr3_nt: TGTGCCAGCAGACAGACAGATCGGTCCTACGAGCAGTACTTC; cdr3_aa: CASRQTDRSYEQYF